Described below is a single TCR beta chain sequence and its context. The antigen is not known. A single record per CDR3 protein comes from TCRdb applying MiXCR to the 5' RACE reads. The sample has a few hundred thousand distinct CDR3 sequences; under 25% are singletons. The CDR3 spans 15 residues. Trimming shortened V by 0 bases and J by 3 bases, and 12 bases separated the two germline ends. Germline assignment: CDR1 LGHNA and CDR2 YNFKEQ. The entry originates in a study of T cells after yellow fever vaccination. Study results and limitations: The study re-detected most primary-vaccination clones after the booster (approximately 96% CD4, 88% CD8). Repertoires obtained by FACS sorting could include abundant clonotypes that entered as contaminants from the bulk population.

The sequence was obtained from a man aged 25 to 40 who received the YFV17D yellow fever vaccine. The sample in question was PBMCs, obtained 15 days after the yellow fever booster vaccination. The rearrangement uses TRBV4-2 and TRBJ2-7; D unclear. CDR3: CASSQDRPQVYEQYF. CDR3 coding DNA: TGTGCCAGCAGCCAAGACAGGCCTCAGGTCTACGAGCAGTACTTC.